These T cell receptor beta chains were read from a single sample in a study of blood T cell repertoires in COVID-19. Repertoires were generated with immunoSEQ multiplex PCR, while TCRdb's copy carries only in-frame clones and drops some. This table holds about 29,000 clones, around 74% found once. Input material: peripheral blood. The origin of the receptors is a woman aged 70-85 years with active or convalescent COVID-19. Both conserved end residues are part of each CDR3. The order of the fields is clone size, J gene, V gene, D gene, CDR3 DNA, CDR3 protein. A D gene is named only where the DNA matches it firmly. Not all rows give a size; the values are once, few, many and, for expanded clones, a class.

once TRBJ2-5 TRBV11-3 TRBD1 TGTGCCAGCAGCCTCGGACAGGGGGTCCAAGAGACCCAGTACTTC CASSLGQGVQETQYF
few TRBJ2-1 TRBV24-1 TRBD1 TGTGCCACCAGTGATCTCACAGGGGACAATGAGCAGTTCTTC CATSDLTGDNEQFF
. TRBJ2-1 TRBV9 TRBD2 TGTGCCAGCTCCCGCGGGCTAGCGGTATACAATGAGCAGTTCTTC CASSRGLAVYNEQFF
. TRBJ1-2 TRBV15 . TGTGCCACTGGACGTAGACAGGCCCCGGGGGGCTACACCTTC CATGRRQAPGGYTF
. TRBJ1-3 TRBV6-2/TRBV6-3 . TGTGCCAGCAGTTACAACAGAAACTCTGGAAACACCATATATTTT CASSYNRNSGNTIYF
few TRBJ2-3 TRBV5-1 . TGCGCCAGCAATCTGGTCGGGAGCACAGATACGCAGTATTTT CASNLVGSTDTQYF
. TRBJ1-2 TRBV2 . TGTGCCAGCAGTGACCCTCTCGGTTTCGGGACATCTAACTATGGCTACACCTTC CASSDPLGFGTSNYGYTF
. TRBJ2-1 TRBV6-5 . TGTGCCAGCAGTTCCCGGGGGAATGAGCAGTTCTTC CASSSRGNEQFF
. TRBJ2-1 TRBV7-6 . TGTGCCAGCAGCGATGCAGGTTTTGGGAATGAGCAGTTCTTC CASSDAGFGNEQFF
. TRBJ2-5 TRBV7-8 TRBD2 TGTGCCAGCAGCCAAGGGACTAGCGGGATAGAGACCCAGTACTTC CASSQGTSGIETQYF
once TRBJ2-1 TRBV19 TRBD2 TGTGCCAGTAGTATAACCCGGGGACTAGCGGGAGCAAATGAGCAGTTCTTC CASSITRGLAGANEQFF
. TRBJ2-5 TRBV12-2 . TGTGCAAGTCCCCAAGGGACTAGCGGGAGTGGGGGGCTCCAAAGCCCACAGACCCAGTACTTC CASPQGTSGSGGLQSPQTQYF
. TRBJ1-5 TRBV28 TRBD1 TGTGCCTCCATCGAGGCAGGGGGCTTCGTAAGCAATCAGCCCCAGCATTTT CASIEAGGFVSNQPQHF
few TRBJ1-5 TRBV11-3 . TGTGCCAGCAGCTTAGAGTACTACACTTATAGCAATCAGCCCCAGCATTTT CASSLEYYTYSNQPQHF
. TRBJ1-3 TRBV30 . TGTGCCTGGAGTGTAGTCGCCCTCCAGGGGAACACCATATATTTT CAWSVVALQGNTIYF
. TRBJ1-4 TRBV5-1 TRBD1 TGCGCCAGCAGCCCACAGGGGGCGCAAGGTGAAAAACTGTTTTTT CASSPQGAQGEKLFF
. TRBJ2-2 TRBV11-1 TRBD1 TGTGCCAGCAGCTCAGCTCGAGGGACAGGGGGCATCGGGGAGCTGTTTTTT CASSSARGTGGIGELFF
. TRBJ2-2 TRBV2 TRBD2 TGTGCCAGCAACTCGGGACTAGCGGGACCTACCGGGGAGCTGTTTTTT CASNSGLAGPTGELFF
once TRBJ1-5 TRBV30 . TGTGCCTGGAGTACACAGGTCGGGGGGAATCAGCCCCAGCATTTT CAWSTQVGGNQPQHF
few TRBJ2-5 TRBV5-1 TRBD2 TGCGCCAGCAGCATCGGACTAGCGGGGGGGCCGGGGAGAGAGACCCAGTACTTC CASSIGLAGGPGRETQYF
. TRBJ1-5 TRBV7-2 . TGTGCCAGCAGCCCCAGGGGCCAGCCCCAGCATTTT CASSPRGQPQHF
. TRBJ1-2 TRBV5-1 . TGCGCCAGCAGCTTGGGACAAGATGGCTACACCTTC CASSLGQDGYTF
. TRBJ2-3 TRBV3-1/TRBV3-2 . TGTGCCAGCAGGGGCACCAGGGACTGGCGCACAGATACGCAGTATTTT CASRGTRDWRTDTQYF
. TRBJ2-5 TRBV6-5 . TGTGCCAGCAGTTACGGGAGAGAAGGGACCCAGTACTTC CASSYGREGTQYF
. TRBJ1-4 TRBV19 . TGTGCCAGTAGTCCCAGGTTTTCGGGAGCTCATGAAAAACTGTTTTTT CASSPRFSGAHEKLFF
. TRBJ2-1 TRBV6-5 TRBD2 TGTGCCAGCAGTTTACTAGCGGATCCGGTGAATGAGCAGTTCTTC CASSLLADPVNEQFF
. TRBJ2-1 TRBV10-1 TRBD2 TGCGCCACCCAGCGGGAGGAAGGGGATGAGCAGTTCTTC CATQREEGDEQFF
few TRBJ1-5 TRBV6-5 TRBD1 TGTGCCAGCAGGACAGGGTTAAGCCAGCCCCAGCATTTT CASRTGLSQPQHF
. TRBJ2-7 TRBV30 TRBD2 TGTGCCTGGAGGGGACTAGACGAGCAGTACTTC CAWRGLDEQYF
. TRBJ2-5 TRBV11-2 . TGTGCCAGCAGCGCGACGGGGAGGGAGACCCAGTACTTC CASSATGRETQYF
few TRBJ2-2 TRBV6-2/TRBV6-3 . TGTGCCAGCAGTTACTCGGGAGGGGGGGCAAAGACCGGGGAGCTGTTTTTT CASSYSGGGAKTGELFF
. TRBJ1-5 TRBV28 . TGTGCCAGCAGTTTAGGGTCGATAGGGGCCAATCAGCCCCAGCATTTT CASSLGSIGANQPQHF
. TRBJ1-6 TRBV7-2 . TGTGCCAGCAGCTTAGGAGGGGGGGGGCTCCAGGGAGTCCTCCACTTT CASSLGGGGLQGVLHF
. TRBJ2-7 TRBV25-1 . TGTGCCAGCAGACGAACGGACAGTTTATCCGAGCAGTACTTC CASRRTDSLSEQYF
. TRBJ2-7 TRBV7-2 . TGTGCCAGCAGCTTAATAGGACAGAGCTACGAGCAGTACTTC CASSLIGQSYEQYF
. TRBJ2-3 TRBV14 . TGTGCCAGCAGCCAAGATTCTCCCCGGGATACGCAGTATTTT CASSQDSPRDTQYF
. TRBJ1-5 TRBV7-2 . TGTGCCAGCAGCCCACAACCAGATAGCAATCAGCCCCAGCATTTT CASSPQPDSNQPQHF
. TRBJ2-6 TRBV13 TRBD2 TGTGCCAGCAGCTTACTAGCGGGGGGCGGTAATTCTGGGGCCAACGTCCTGACTTTC CASSLLAGGGNSGANVLTF
. TRBJ2-5 TRBV7-2 . TGTGCCAGCAGCTCCCGATGGTGGCCCCAAGAGACCCAGTACTTC CASSSRWWPQETQYF
once TRBJ2-5 TRBV3-1/TRBV3-2 . TGTGCCAGCAGCCAAGGTCGTGCAGGCAGACAAGAGACCCAGTACTTC CASSQGRAGRQETQYF
. TRBJ2-1 TRBV11-3 TRBD2 TGTGCCAGCAGCCCAAGACTAGCGCCTCACAATGAGCAGTTCTTC CASSPRLAPHNEQFF
. TRBJ2-1 TRBV27 . TGTGCCAGCAGTCGCGGCGGGACTGGCTACAATGAGCAGTTCTTC CASSRGGTGYNEQFF
few TRBJ1-1 TRBV28 TRBD1 TGTGCCAGCAGTTTCGACAGGGGGCGAGGCGCTGAAGCTTTCTTT CASSFDRGRGAEAFF
. TRBJ2-1 TRBV5-6 TRBD1 TGTGCCAGCAGCATCCCCGGGACAGGGGAGTCAAATGAGCAGTTCTTC CASSIPGTGESNEQFF
. TRBJ2-4 TRBV30 . TGTGCCTGGAGTGGAGGGGCCAAAAACATTCAGTACTTC CAWSGGAKNIQYF
. TRBJ2-7 TRBV18 TRBD1 TGTGCCAGCTCACGGGGGACAGGGGGTCGGGACGAGCAGTACTTC CASSRGTGGRDEQYF
. TRBJ1-3 TRBV3-1/TRBV3-2 . TGTGCCAGCAGCCAAATCAGTGGAAACACCATATATTTT CASSQISGNTIYF
. TRBJ2-5 TRBV29-1 . TGCAGCGTTCAGGGTAGTACACAAGAGACCCAGTACTTC CSVQGSTQETQYF
. TRBJ1-1 TRBV7-3 . TGTGCCAGCAGCTTCGGAGCGAACACTGAAGCTTTCTTT CASSFGANTEAFF
. TRBJ1-2 TRBV5-4 TRBD1 TGTGCCAGCAGCTCTTACAGGGGTATGCGCTACACCTTC CASSSYRGMRYTF
. TRBJ1-5 TRBV30 TRBD1 TGTGCCTGGAATACAGGGGGCGGTCAGCCCCAGCATTTT CAWNTGGGQPQHF
few TRBJ1-1 TRBV3-1/TRBV3-2 TRBD1 TGTGCCAGCAGCCCGGACAGGTCCTCGTTGAACACTGAAGCTTTCTTT CASSPDRSSLNTEAFF
. TRBJ2-3 TRBV4-3 TRBD2 TGCGCCAGCAGCCAAGATGGGGCTAGCGGGGGGACGTTTTCTAGCACAGATACGCAGTATTTT CASSQDGASGGTFSSTDTQYF
. TRBJ1-4 TRBV5-4 . TGTGCCAGCAGCTTGGGGCAGGCATATAATGAAAAACTGTTTTTT CASSLGQAYNEKLFF